The 6 T cell receptor beta chains reported below all come from one sample, sequenced in a study of chronic HIV infection and antiretroviral therapy. TCRdb re-called the 5' RACE reads through MiXCR, storing one row per CDR3 protein. The sample includes 45,000 to 55,000 distinct CDR3 sequences, over 15% of them seen just once. Material: peripheral blood. Every receptor here comes from an adult who had HIV and had not received antiretroviral therapy, or was an uninfected healthy control (not recorded which).

The V call is TRBV27, the J call TRBJ1-3; 7 bases map to TRBD1. The V segment lost 7 bases and the J segment 0 bases; nucleotides outside the gene matches: 12. The CDR3 is 17 residues long. In germline, CDR1 is MNHEY, CDR2 SMNVEV (reference sequence). The CDR3 DNA sequence: TGTGCCAGCATGCGGACAGGCCGAACTTCCTCTGGAAACACCATATATTTT. Amino acids: CASMRTGRTSSGNTIYF.

The chain recombines TRBV29-1 with TRBJ2-7, with 7 bases lining up with TRBD2. CDR3 size: 13 residues. Unmatched junction bases numbered 3, after V lost 4 bases and J lost 0 bases. Germline V gene data show CDR1 as SQVTM and CDR2 as ANQGSEA. The CDR3 spells CSVVGLDSYEQYF. The DNA of the CDR3 is TGCAGCGTTGTCGGACTAGACTCCTACGAGCAGTACTTC.

This clonotype was found a few times. The gene calls are TRBV7-2 and TRBJ2-5; D uncertain. The CDR3 is made up of 12 amino acids. Trimming took off 6 bases at V and 2 bases at J, with 7 bases between the two ends. CDR1 SGHTA and CDR2 FQGNSA come from the germline V gene. Here the CDR3 reads CASSRAQETQYF. The CDR3 nucleotides read TGTGCCAGCAGTCGGGCACAAGAGACCCAGTACTTC.

This chain links TRBV2 with TRBJ1-2; D gene uncertain. V lost 6 bases and J lost 0, with 14 bases in between. This CDR3 has 15 residues. CDR1 SNHLY and CDR2 FYNNEI come from the germline V gene. The CDR3 sequence is CASSPRRQANYGYTF. The DNA of the CDR3 is TGTGCCAGCAGCCCCCGGCGGCAGGCTAACTATGGCTACACCTTC.

The chain links TRBV28 to TRBJ2-4; D call uncertain. The CDR3 is 15 amino acids. CDR1 MDHEN and CDR2 SYDVKM come from the germline V gene. The V end was cut by 7 bases, the J end by 6 bases, with 19 bases between. The CDR3 sequence is CASNSRAVGGNIQYF. The CDR3, as DNA: TGTGCCAGCAATAGTCGGGCAGTGGGTGGAAACATTCAGTACTTC. Combining the CDR3 with reference TRBV28 and TRBJ2-4 gives the whole variable domain DVKVTQSSRYLVKRTGEKVFLECVQDMDHENMFWYRQDPGLGLRLIYFSYDVKMKEKGDIPEGYSVSREKKERFSLILESASTNQTSMYLCASNSRAVGGNIQYFGAGTRLSVL.

This clonotype has more than one count but fewer than ten. The chain has TRBV29-1 and TRBJ2-1, with D perhaps assigned TRBD1 or TRBD2 (5 bases each). V shed 6 bases and J shed 4 bases, with 22 bases lying between them. CDR1 is SQVTM and CDR2 is ANQGSEA in the germline V gene. The CDR3 has 16 amino acids. CDR3 nucleotide sequence: TGCAGCGTAGTCCCGGCCGGGGCATTGTTGTACAATGAGCAGTTCTTC. Its translation is CSVVPAGALLYNEQFF.